Listed below are T cell receptor beta chains from one sample, sequenced in a study of shared T cell receptors in the human thymus. This table comes from immunoSEQ multiplex PCR, and its TCRdb copy is limited to in-frame clones, with some not included. Here the sample spans over 350,000 clones, approximately 95% being singletons. Sequencing input: thymocytes. These receptors originate from a human donor. CDR3s include the opening cysteine and the closing phenylalanine or tryptophan. Each record gives: J gene, D gene, CDR3 length, clone size, V gene, CDR3 protein, CDR3 DNA. A D gene is named only where the DNA matches it firmly. The size of a clone is reported for some rows only, either as once, few or many, or as a class for expanded clones.

TRBJ2-1 TRBD2 18 . TRBV5-1 CASSVPSGNLSSYNEQFF TGCGCCAGCAGTGTGCCTAGCGGGAACTTGAGCTCCTACAATGAGCAGTTCTTC
TRBJ1-3 . 15 . TRBV7-9 CASSDRRGKGNTIYF TGTGCCAGCAGCGATCGACGGGGTAAGGGAAACACCATATATTTT
TRBJ2-3 TRBD2 19 . TRBV27 CASSRSERRESSRTDTQYF TGTGCCAGCAGTCGATCTGAGAGGCGGGAGAGTTCTCGGACAGATACGCAGTATTTT
TRBJ1-5 . 17 . TRBV28 CASSSAETEYSNQPQHF TGTGCCAGCAGTTCCGCTGAGACGGAGTATAGCAATCAGCCCCAGCATTTT
TRBJ2-2 . 16 . TRBV19 CASSMRPHGDTGELFF TGTGCCAGTAGTATGAGGCCTCACGGTGACACCGGGGAGCTGTTTTTT
TRBJ2-3 . 19 . TRBV7-3 CASSPRGLALLSITDTQYF TGTGCCAGCAGCCCGCGGGGCCTAGCCCTCCTTTCAATTACAGATACGCAGTATTTT
TRBJ2-1 . 15 . TRBV11-3 CASSLGGASYNEQFF TGTGCCAGCAGCTTAGGAGGGGCTTCCTACAATGAGCAGTTCTTC
TRBJ2-7 TRBD1 14 . TRBV4-1 CASSPLQGHYEQYF TGCGCCAGCAGCCCCCTACAGGGGCACTACGAGCAGTACTTC
TRBJ1-2 . 15 . TRBV9 CASSGLPPGVEGYTF TGTGCCAGCAGCGGCCTGCCCCCAGGGGTGGAGGGCTACACCTTC
TRBJ2-7 TRBD1 14 . TRBV7-9 CASSSGTGEDEQYF TGTGCCAGCAGCTCCGGGACAGGCGAAGACGAGCAGTACTTC
TRBJ1-1 TRBD1 18 . TRBV15 CATSRGTGSLYLDTEAFF TGTGCCACCAGCAGAGGGACAGGGTCCCTTTACCTTGACACTGAAGCTTTCTTT
TRBJ2-3 . 15 once TRBV10-3 CAISLGGGRADTQYF TGTGCCATCAGCCTGGGTGGGGGCCGAGCAGATACGCAGTATTTT
TRBJ2-5 TRBD1 16 . TRBV28 CASSSRDRARKANQYF TGTGCCAGCAGTTCCCGGGACAGGGCTCGAAAGGCGAACCAGTACTTC
TRBJ2-1 TRBD2 14 . TRBV28 CASSSGGKANEQFF TGTGCCAGCAGTTCGGGAGGTAAGGCAAATGAGCAGTTCTTC
TRBJ1-2 . 15 . TRBV27 CASSGTVPRSYGYTF TGTGCCAGCAGTGGGACGGTCCCCAGAAGCTATGGCTACACCTTC
TRBJ1-3 TRBD1 15 . TRBV27 CASRGQGTLGNTIYF TGTGCCAGCAGGGGACAGGGCACATTAGGAAACACCATATATTTT
TRBJ1-1 . 17 . TRBV5-5 CASSPRQPGARATEAFF TGTGCCAGCAGCCCGCGACAGCCTGGGGCCAGGGCCACTGAAGCTTTCTTT
TRBJ1-1 . 14 . TRBV27 CASRPRGGPMKAFF TGTGCCAGCCGCCCCCGGGGGGGCCCCATGAAAGCTTTCTTT
TRBJ2-1 TRBD1 17 . TRBV4-2 CASSQDRGRNLYNEQFF TGTGCCAGCAGCCAAGACAGGGGGCGCAATCTTTACAATGAGCAGTTCTTC
TRBJ2-2 TRBD2 20 . TRBV4-1 CASSQDRSTASGTFTGELFF TGCGCCAGCAGCCAAGATCGAAGTACGGCTAGCGGGACCTTCACCGGGGAGCTGTTTTTT
TRBJ2-7 TRBD2 15 . TRBV18 CASSAPSGSNHEQYF TGTGCCAGCTCAGCCCCTAGCGGGAGTAACCACGAGCAGTACTTC
TRBJ1-5 . 14 . TRBV7-6 CASSLEGDNQPQHF TGTGCCAGCAGCTTAGAAGGGGATAATCAGCCCCAGCATTTT
TRBJ2-7 . 13 . TRBV6-5 CASTTGEGDEQYF TGTGCCAGCACTACAGGGGAGGGGGACGAGCAGTACTTC
TRBJ2-2 TRBD2 16 . TRBV27 CASSLEVRETTGELFF TGTGCCAGCAGTTTAGAGGTGCGGGAGACAACCGGGGAGCTGTTTTTT
TRBJ1-1 TRBD1 18 . TRBV27 CASSSRDRGRQKNTEAFF TGTGCCAGCAGTTCCCGGGACAGGGGGCGACAGAAGAACACTGAAGCTTTCTTT
TRBJ2-7 TRBD1 14 . TRBV6-6 CASKPGQGIHEQYF TGTGCCAGTAAACCGGGACAGGGTATCCACGAGCAGTACTTC
TRBJ2-3 TRBD2 16 . TRBV28 CASSSLAGVRTDTQYF TGTGCCAGCAGTTCGCTAGCGGGAGTTCGCACAGATACGCAGTATTTT
TRBJ1-1 TRBD1 13 . TRBV4-3 CASSRRQGTEAFF TGCGCCAGCAGCCGCAGACAGGGAACTGAAGCTTTCTTT
TRBJ1-2 . 15 few TRBV13 CASSSRGTNKNGYTF TGTGCCAGCAGCTCCCGAGGGACAAATAAAAATGGCTACACCTTC
TRBJ2-4 . 16 once TRBV7-2 CASSPRTELAKNIQYF TGTGCCAGCAGCCCTAGAACAGAGCTAGCCAAAAACATTCAGTACTTC